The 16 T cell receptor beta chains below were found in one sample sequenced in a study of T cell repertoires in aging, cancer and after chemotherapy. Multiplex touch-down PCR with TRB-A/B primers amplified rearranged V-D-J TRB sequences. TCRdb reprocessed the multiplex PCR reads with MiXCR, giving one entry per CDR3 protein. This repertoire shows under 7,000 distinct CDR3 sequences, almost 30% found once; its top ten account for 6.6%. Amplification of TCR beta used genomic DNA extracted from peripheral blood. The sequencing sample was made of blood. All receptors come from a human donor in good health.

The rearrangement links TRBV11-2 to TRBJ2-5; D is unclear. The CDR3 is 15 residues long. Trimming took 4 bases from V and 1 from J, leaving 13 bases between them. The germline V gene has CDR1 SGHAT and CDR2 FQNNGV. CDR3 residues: CASSSQFNRQETQYF. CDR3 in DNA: TGTGCCAGCAGCTCTCAGTTTAATCGCCAAGAGACCCAGTACTTC. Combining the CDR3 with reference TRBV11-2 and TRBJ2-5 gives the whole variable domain EAGVAQSPRYKIIEKRQSVAFWCNPISGHATLYWYQQILGQGPKLLIQFQNNGVVDDSQLPKDRFSAERLKGVDSTLKIQPAKLEDSAVYLCASSSQFNRQETQYFGPGTRLLVL.

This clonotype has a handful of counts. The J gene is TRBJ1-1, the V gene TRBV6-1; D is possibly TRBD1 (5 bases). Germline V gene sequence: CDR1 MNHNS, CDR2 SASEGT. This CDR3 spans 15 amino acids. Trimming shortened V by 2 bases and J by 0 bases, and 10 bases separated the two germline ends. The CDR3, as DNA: TGTGCCAGCAGTGAAATGACAGCCCTGAACACTGAAGCTTTCTTT. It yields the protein CASSEMTALNTEAFF.

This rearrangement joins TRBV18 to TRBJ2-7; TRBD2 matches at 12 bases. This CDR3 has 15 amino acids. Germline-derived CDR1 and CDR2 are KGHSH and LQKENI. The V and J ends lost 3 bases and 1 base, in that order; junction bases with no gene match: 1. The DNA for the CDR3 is TGTGCCAGCTCACCGACTAGCGGGAGATCCTACGAGCAGTACTTC. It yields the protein CASSPTSGRSYEQYF.

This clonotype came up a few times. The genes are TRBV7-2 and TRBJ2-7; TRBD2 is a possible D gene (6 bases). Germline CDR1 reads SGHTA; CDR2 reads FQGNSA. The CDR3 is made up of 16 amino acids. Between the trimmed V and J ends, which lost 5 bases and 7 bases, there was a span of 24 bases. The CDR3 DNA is TGTGCCAGCAGCCCGGGCGGGACGTCAATTACCGGGGAGCAGTACTTC. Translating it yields CASSPGGTSITGEQYF.

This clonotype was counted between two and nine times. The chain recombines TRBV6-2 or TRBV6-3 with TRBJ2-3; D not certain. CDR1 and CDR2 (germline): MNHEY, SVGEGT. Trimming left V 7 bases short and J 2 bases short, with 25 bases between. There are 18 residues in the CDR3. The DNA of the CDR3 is TGTGCCAGCAAATCTCTGGGGTACCTAAACCTGGACACAGATACGCAGTATTTT. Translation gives CASKSLGYLNLDTDTQYF.

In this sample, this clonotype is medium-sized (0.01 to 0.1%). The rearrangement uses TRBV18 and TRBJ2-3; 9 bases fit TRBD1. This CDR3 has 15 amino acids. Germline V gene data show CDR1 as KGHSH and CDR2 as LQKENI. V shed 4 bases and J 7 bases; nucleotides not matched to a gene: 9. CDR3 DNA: TGTGCCAGCTCACAAGGGACAGGGAGTATGAATACGCAGTATTTT. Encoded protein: CASSQGTGSMNTQYF.

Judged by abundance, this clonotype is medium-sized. The chain's CDR3 is CASKNTGRNQPQHF. CDR3 in DNA: TGTGCCAGCAAAAATACAGGGCGCAATCAGCCCCAGCATTTT. This chain connects TRBV27 to TRBJ1-5; D perhaps matches TRBD1 (6 bases). CDR1 and CDR2 from the germline V gene are MNHEY and SMNVEV (reference sequence). V lost 7 bases and J lost 2, with 12 bases in between. The length of the CDR3 is 14 residues.

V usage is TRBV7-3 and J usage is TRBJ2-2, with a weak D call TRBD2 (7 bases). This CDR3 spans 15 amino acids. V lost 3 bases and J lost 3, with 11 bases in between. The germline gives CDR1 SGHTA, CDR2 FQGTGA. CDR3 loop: CASSFGGGDTGELFF. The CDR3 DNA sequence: TGTGCCAGCAGCTTCGGCGGGGGCGACACCGGGGAGCTGTTTTTT.

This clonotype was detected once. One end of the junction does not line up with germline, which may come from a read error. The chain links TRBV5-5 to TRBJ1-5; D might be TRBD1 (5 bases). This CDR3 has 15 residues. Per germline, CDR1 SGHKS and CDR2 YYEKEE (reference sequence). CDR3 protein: CASSPQAGFNQPQHF. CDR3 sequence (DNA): TGCGCCAGCAGCCCCCAGGCAGGGTTCAATCAGCCCCAGCATTTT.

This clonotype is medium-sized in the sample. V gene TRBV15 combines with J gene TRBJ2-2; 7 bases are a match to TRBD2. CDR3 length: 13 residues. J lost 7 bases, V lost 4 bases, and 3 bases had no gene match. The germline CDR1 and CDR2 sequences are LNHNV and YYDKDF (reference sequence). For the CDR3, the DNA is TGTGCCACCAGCAAAACTAGCGTCGGGGAGCTGTTTTTT. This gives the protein CATSKTSVGELFF. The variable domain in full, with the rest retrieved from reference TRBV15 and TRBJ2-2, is DAMVIQNPRYQVTQFGKPVTLSCSQTLNHNVMYWYQQKSSQAPKLLFHYYDKDFNNEADTPDNFQSRRPNTSFCFLDIRSPGLGDTAMYLCATSKTSVGELFFGEGSRLTVL.

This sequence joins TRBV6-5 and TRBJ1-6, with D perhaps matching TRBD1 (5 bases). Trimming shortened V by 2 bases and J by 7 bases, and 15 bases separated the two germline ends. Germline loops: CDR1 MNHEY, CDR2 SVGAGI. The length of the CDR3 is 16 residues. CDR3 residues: CASSYARQSQNSPLHF. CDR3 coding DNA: TGTGCCAGCAGTTACGCCCGACAGTCCCAGAATTCACCCCTCCACTTT.

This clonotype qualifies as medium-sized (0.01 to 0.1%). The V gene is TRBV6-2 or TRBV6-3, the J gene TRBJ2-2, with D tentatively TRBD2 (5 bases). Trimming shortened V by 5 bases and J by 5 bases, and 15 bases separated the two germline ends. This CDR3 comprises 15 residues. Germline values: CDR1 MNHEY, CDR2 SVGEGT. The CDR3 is CASSDVREITGELFF. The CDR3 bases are TGTGCCAGCAGTGATGTGAGGGAGATAACCGGGGAGCTGTTTTTT.

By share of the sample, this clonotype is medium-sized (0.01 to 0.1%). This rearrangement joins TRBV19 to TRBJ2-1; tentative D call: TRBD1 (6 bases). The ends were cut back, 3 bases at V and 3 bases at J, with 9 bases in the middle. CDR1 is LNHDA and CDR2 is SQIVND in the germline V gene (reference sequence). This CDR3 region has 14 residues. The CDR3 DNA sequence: TGTGCCAGTAGTATGGGGGCTGGCTACAATGAGCAGTTCTTC. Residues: CASSMGAGYNEQFF.

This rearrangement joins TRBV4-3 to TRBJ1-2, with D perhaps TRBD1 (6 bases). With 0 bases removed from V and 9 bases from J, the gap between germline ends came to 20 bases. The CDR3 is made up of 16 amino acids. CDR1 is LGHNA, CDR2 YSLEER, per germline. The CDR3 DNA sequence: TGCGCCAGCAGCCAAGAAGACAGGACGACTCAAAGGAGCTACACCTTC. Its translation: CASSQEDRTTQRSYTF.

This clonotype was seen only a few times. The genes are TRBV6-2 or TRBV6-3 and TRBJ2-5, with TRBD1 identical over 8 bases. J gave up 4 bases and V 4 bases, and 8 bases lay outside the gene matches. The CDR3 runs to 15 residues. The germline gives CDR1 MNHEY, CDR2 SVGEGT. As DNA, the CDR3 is TGTGCCAGCAGTTCCCTCAGGGGGCGCCGAGAGACCCAGTACTTC. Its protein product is CASSSLRGRRETQYF.

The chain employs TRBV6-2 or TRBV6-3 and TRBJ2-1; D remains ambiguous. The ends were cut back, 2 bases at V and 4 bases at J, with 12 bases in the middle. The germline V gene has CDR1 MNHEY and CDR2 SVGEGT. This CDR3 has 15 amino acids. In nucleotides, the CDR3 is TGTGCCAGCAGTTACGAGGCAGGACCATACAATGAGCAGTTCTTC. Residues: CASSYEAGPYNEQFF.